The clone carrying this T cell receptor (beta chain) was picked up many times. Its matching antigen is unknown. This entry belongs to a study of beta chain features in type 1 diabetes. Germline V CDR1 and CDR2: SGHTA, FQGTGA. Trimming pared 0 bases from V and 3 bases from J, leaving 4 bases between. The CDR3 has 13 residues. Reverse transcribing all isolated RNA meant expressed TCRB transcripts were sequenced. Sequencing used immunoSEQ multiplex PCR; TCRdb keeps in-frame clones, though not all of them. This table holds around 170,000 clones, approximately 9.1% found once. Findings of the study overall: In all four CD4+ subsets, TCRB CDR3 length was significantly, moderately reduced in type 1 diabetes.

The sequencing input was central memory CD4+ T cells from blood. The chain recombines TRBV7-3 with TRBJ2-3, with D unresolved. The clonotype was recovered from a woman aged 18 to 35 in good health. CDR3: CASSLTPTDTQYF. The CDR3 DNA reads as TGTGCCAGCAGCTTAACTCCAACAGATACGCAGTATTTT. Based on the CDR3 plus reference TRBV7-3 and TRBJ2-3, the full variable domain is GAGVSQTPSNKVTEKGKYVELRCDPISGHTALYWYRQSLGQGPEFLIYFQGTGAADDSGLPNDRFFAVRPEGSVSTLKIQRTERGDSAVYLCASSLTPTDTQYFGPGTRLTVL.